Shown below are 16 T cell receptor beta chains from a single sample sequenced in a study of glioma-infiltrating T cells after dendritic cell vaccination. Sequenced by immunoSEQ multiplex PCR; TCRdb stores in-frame clones only, minus some. The sample lists over 55,000 clones; about four fifths were seen once. The sequencing used blood, collected before dendritic cell vaccination. The receptors derive from a human donor with glioblastoma.

This clone has more than one count but fewer than ten. The DNA of the CDR3 is TGTGCCAGCAGCTTGAGGCAGCGCCTCTCTGGAAACACCATATATTTT. Translation: CASSLRQRLSGNTIYF. The chain uses TRBV5-6 and TRBJ1-3; no firm D call. V dropped 1 base and J dropped 0 bases, with 11 bases sitting between them. CDR1 is SGHDT, CDR2 YYEEEE, per germline. CDR3 length equals 16 residues.

The V and J genes are TRBV6-1 and TRBJ1-6, with D tentatively TRBD1 (6 bases). With 2 bases removed from V and 13 bases from J, the gap between germline ends came to 24 bases. The CDR3 extends over 17 amino acids. CDR1 and CDR2 (germline): MNHNS, SASEGT. CDR3 protein: CASSEWGGLPPNQPLHF. The CDR3 DNA sequence: TGTGCCAGCAGTGAATGGGGGGGGCTTCCTCCCAATCAGCCCCTCCACTTT.

The genes are TRBV25-1 and TRBJ1-2; D unresolved. Trimming pared 2 bases from V and 7 bases from J, leaving 14 bases between. Germline V gives CDR1 MGHDK, CDR2 SYGVNS. The CDR3 runs to 14 residues. The CDR3 sequence: CASSEPWDRGGYTF. CDR3 bases: TGTGCCAGCAGTGAACCCTGGGATCGGGGTGGCTACACCTTC.

V and J are TRBV6-1 and TRBJ2-7; weak D call: TRBD2 (6 bases). Trimming removed 3 bases from V and 3 bases from J, with 15 bases in between. The CDR3 covers 15 residues. Germline CDR1 and CDR2: MNHNS and SASEGT. The CDR3 is CASSEGLPSFYEQYF. For the CDR3, the DNA is TGTGCCAGCAGTGAGGGACTTCCTAGCTTCTACGAGCAGTACTTC.

The rearrangement uses TRBV19 and TRBJ1-6; D is possibly TRBD1 (5 bases). Germline CDR1 LNHDA, CDR2 SQIVND (reference sequence). Trimming took 4 bases from V and 2 from J, leaving 9 bases between them. This CDR3 has 15 residues. CDR3: CASSSGQTYNSPLHF. In DNA, the CDR3 is TGTGCCAGTAGTAGTGGACAAACCTATAATTCACCCCTCCACTTT. Based on the CDR3 plus reference TRBV19 and TRBJ1-6, the full variable domain is DGGITQSPKYLFRKEGQNVTLSCEQNLNHDAMYWYRQDPGQGLRLIYYSQIVNDFQKGDIAEGYSVSREKKESFPLTVTSAQKNPTAFYLCASSSGQTYNSPLHFGNGTRLTVT.

The V gene is TRBV5-6, the J gene TRBJ2-4, with TRBD1 matching over 11 bases. The CDR3 is 16 amino acids. J gave up 2 bases and V 3 bases, and 4 bases lay outside the gene matches. Per the germline V gene, CDR1 is SGHDT and CDR2 is YYEEEE. As DNA, the CDR3 is TGTGCCAGCAGCTCCGGGACAGGGGGGACCAAAAACATTCAGTACTTC. Translating it yields CASSSGTGGTKNIQYF.

The chain employs TRBV7-6 and TRBJ2-7; 7 positions match TRBD2. V lost 1 base and J lost 3; bases outside the gene matches: 6. Germline assignment: CDR1 SGHVS and CDR2 FNYEAQ. This CDR3 region has 15 residues. As DNA, the CDR3 is TGTGCCAGCAGCTTAGAGGCAGGGAGGGTCTACGAGCAGTACTTC. Translating it yields CASSLEAGRVYEQYF.

In regard to this clone: A junction boundary mismatches the germline segment, possibly from a read error. The chain carries TRBV7-7 and TRBJ2-2; the match to TRBD2 covers 14 bases. Per germline, CDR1 SSHAT and CDR2 FNYEAQ (reference sequence). The CDR3 spans 18 residues. In nucleotides, the CDR3 is TGTGCTAGCAGCGCCGGACTAGCGGGGGGCTCGAACACCGGGGAGCTGTTTTTT. Amino acids: CASSAGLAGGSNTGELFF. The variable domain in full, with the rest retrieved from reference TRBV7-7 and TRBJ2-2, is GAGVSQSPRYKVTKRGQDVTLRCDPISSHATLYWYQQALGQGPEFLTYFNYEAQPDKSGLPSDRFSAERPEGSISTLTIQRTEQRDSAMYRCASSAGLAGGSNTGELFFGEGSRLTVL.

This clone qualifies as medium-sized (0.01 to 0.1%). The chain couples TRBV27 to TRBJ1-1; D remains unclear. Germline-derived CDR1 and CDR2 are MNHEY and SMNVEV (reference sequence). The V end was cut by 4 bases, the J end by 1 base, with 13 bases between. The CDR3 is 15 residues long. CDR3 residues: CASSSSFIRNTEAFF. CDR3 nucleotide sequence: TGTGCCAGCAGTTCTAGCTTTATCAGGAACACTGAAGCTTTCTTT.

The chain links TRBV10-3 to TRBJ2-5, with 7 positions matching TRBD2. J gave up 4 bases and V 2 bases, and 4 bases lay outside the gene matches. Per the germline V gene, CDR1 is ENHRY and CDR2 is SYGVKD. The CDR3 loop spans 14 amino acids. The CDR3: CAISEQGGAETQYF. The CDR3 coding sequence is TGTGCCATCAGTGAGCAGGGAGGGGCAGAGACCCAGTACTTC.

This chain joins TRBV7-2 and TRBJ2-3; a weak D match, TRBD2 (5 bases). Germline assignment: CDR1 SGHTA and CDR2 FQGNSA. The CDR3 length is 15 residues. The V end was cut by 4 bases, the J end by 3 bases, with 14 bases between. CDR3: CASSSWPEVTDTQYF. CDR3 DNA: TGTGCCAGCAGCTCCTGGCCGGAGGTTACAGATACGCAGTATTTT.

The chain links TRBV7-9 to TRBJ2-5, with 10 bases fitting TRBD1. The CDR3 totals 18 residues. With 2 bases clipped from V and 0 bases from J, the junction kept 9 bases outside the gene matches. Germline CDR1 is SEHNR and CDR2 is FQNEAQ (reference sequence). The CDR3 DNA reads as TGTGCCAGCAGCTTACCCTGGGGGGACAGGGGTGACCAAGAGACCCAGTACTTC. Encoded protein: CASSLPWGDRGDQETQYF.

A few counts support this clone. V gene TRBV12-5 combines with J gene TRBJ1-1; maybe TRBD1 (5 bases). V lost 6 bases to trimming and J lost 1 base, with 12 bases between them. CDR1 LGHNT and CDR2 FRNRAP come from the germline V gene. The CDR3 is made up of 14 amino acids. CDR3 DNA sequence: TGTGCTAGTGGATTACAGGTGCCGAACACTGAAGCTTTCTTT. Protein product: CASGLQVPNTEAFF.

V and J are TRBV2 and TRBJ2-3, with 9 bases fitting TRBD2. After removal of 3 bases from V and 1 base from J, the junction contained 8 bases not matched to a gene. The germline V gene encodes CDR1 SNHLY and CDR2 FYNNEI. This CDR3 spans 17 amino acids. The CDR3 DNA is TGTGCCAGCAGTGATGGGAGTAGCGGGGGCCGCACAGATACGCAGTATTTT. Protein: CASSDGSSGGRTDTQYF. Variable domain in full (rest from reference TRBV2 and TRBJ2-3): EPEVTQTPSHQVTQMGQEVILRCVPISNHLYFYWYRQILGQKVEFLVSFYNNEISEKSEIFDDQFSVERPDGSNFTLKIRSTKLEDSAMYFCASSDGSSGGRTDTQYFGPGTRLTVL.

This chain links TRBV6-1 with TRBJ2-3, with 7 bases that match TRBD2. Germline CDR1 and CDR2: MNHNS and SASEGT. The CDR3 is 16 residues long. V dropped 4 bases and J dropped 1; count of bases not matched to a gene: 8. This CDR3 is CASSVERGLGTDTQYF. CDR3 DNA sequence: TGTGCCAGCAGTGTAGAGCGGGGTTTGGGCACAGATACGCAGTATTTT.

The table lists this clone with a count of one. This sequence joins TRBV11-3 and TRBJ1-1; the D is unclear. There are 13 residues in the CDR3. CDR1 SGHNT and CDR2 YENEEA come from the germline V gene. V lost 0 bases to trimming and J lost 5 bases, with 7 bases between them. The CDR3 is CASSLEHRTEAFF. In DNA, the CDR3 is TGTGCCAGCAGCTTAGAACATCGAACTGAAGCTTTCTTT.